The text below deals with one T cell receptor (beta chain). Its specificity is not known. The sample is drawn from a study of cytomegalovirus exposure and HLA in healthy donors. In germline, CDR1 is MDHEN, CDR2 SYDVKM. V lost 5 bases and J lost 2; bases outside the gene matches: 12. The CDR3 is 16 residues long. Findings and limits, study-wide: Reports described diagnosis of cytomegalovirus status by the classifier as highly specific and sensitive. With DRB1 most and HLA-C fewest, TCR association rates differed between HLA loci in a later analysis. A later analysis reportedly identified an Asian-associated ancestry cluster as carrying fewer N-insertions than the approximately 670-donor mean. Later analysis identified a missense DCLRE1C variant that was linked to TCR beta V- and J-gene trimming.

The PCR had 60 Vbeta and 13 Jbeta primers. Repertoires were generated with immunoSEQ multiplex PCR, while TCRdb's copy carries only in-frame clones and drops some. The table has under 200,000 clones, over 75% seen once. This chain uses TRBV28 with TRBJ2-7; TRBD1 matches at 7 bases. The origin of this receptor is a woman aged 45-60 years in good health and CMV-seronegative. Sequencing input: PBMCs. The CDR3 region is CASSAPGQQLAYEQYF. CDR3 nucleotides: TGTGCCAGCAGTGCCCCGGGACAGCAGTTGGCCTACGAGCAGTACTTC.